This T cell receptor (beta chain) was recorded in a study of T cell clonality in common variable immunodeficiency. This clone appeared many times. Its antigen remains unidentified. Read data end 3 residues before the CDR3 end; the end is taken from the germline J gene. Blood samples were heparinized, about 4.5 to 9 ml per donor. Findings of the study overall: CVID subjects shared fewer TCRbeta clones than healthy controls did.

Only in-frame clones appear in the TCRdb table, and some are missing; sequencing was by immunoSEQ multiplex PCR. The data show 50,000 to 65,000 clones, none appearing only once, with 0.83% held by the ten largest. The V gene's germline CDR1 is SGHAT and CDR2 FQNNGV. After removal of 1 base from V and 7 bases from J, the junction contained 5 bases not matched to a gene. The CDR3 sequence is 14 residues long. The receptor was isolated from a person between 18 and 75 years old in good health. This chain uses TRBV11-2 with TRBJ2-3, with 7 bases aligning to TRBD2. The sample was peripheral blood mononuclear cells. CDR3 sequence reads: CASSLGASGNTQYF. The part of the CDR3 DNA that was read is TGTGCCAGCAGCTTAGGGGCTAGCGGAAATACG.